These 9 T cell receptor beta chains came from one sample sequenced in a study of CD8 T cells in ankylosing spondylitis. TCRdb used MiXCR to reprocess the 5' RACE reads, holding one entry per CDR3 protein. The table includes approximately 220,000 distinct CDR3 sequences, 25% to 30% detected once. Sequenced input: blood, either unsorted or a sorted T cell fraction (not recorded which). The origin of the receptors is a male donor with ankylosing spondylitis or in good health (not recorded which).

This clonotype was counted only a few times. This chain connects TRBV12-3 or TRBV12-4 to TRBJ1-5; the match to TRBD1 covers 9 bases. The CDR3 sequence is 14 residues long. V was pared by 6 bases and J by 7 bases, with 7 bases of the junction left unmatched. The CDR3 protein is CASSHDRGDQPQHF. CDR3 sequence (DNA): TGTGCCAGCAGCCACGACAGGGGGGACCAGCCCCAGCATTTT.

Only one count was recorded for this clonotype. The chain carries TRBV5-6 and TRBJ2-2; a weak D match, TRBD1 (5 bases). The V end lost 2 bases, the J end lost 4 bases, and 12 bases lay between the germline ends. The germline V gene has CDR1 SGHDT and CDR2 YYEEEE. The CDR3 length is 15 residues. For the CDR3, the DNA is TGTGCCAGCAGCTTCCCGACAGAGTCCACCGGGGAGCTGTTTTTT. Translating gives CASSFPTESTGELFF.

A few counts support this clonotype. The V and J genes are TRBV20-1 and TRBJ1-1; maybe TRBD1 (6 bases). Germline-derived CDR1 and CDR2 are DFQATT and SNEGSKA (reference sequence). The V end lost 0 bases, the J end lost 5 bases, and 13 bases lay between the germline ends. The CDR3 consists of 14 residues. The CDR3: CSARDMKGGTEAFF. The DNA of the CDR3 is TGCAGTGCTAGAGATATGAAGGGGGGTACTGAAGCTTTCTTT.

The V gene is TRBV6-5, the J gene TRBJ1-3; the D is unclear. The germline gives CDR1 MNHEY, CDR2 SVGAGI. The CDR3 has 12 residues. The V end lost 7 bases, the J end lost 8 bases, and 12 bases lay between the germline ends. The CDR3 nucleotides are TGTGCCAGCACGGGAGGGAAAGACACCATATATTTT. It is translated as CASTGGKDTIYF.

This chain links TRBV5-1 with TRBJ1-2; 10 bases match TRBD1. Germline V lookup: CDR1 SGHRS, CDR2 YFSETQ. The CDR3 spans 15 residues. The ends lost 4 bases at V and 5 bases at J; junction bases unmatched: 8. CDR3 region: CASSTTGTGVYGYTF. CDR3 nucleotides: TGCGCCAGCAGCACAACCGGGACAGGGGTATATGGCTACACCTTC.

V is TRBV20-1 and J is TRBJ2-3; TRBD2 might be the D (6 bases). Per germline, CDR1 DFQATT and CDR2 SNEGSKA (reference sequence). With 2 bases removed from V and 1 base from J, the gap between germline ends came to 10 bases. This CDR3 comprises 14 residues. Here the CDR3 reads CSARIGTRTDTQYF. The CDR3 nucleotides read TGCAGTGCTAGAATTGGGACTCGCACAGATACGCAGTATTTT.

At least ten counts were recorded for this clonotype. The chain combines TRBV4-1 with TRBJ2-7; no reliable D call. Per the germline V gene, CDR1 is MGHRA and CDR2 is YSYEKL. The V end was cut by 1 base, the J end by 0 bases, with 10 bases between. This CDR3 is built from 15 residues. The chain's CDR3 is CASSQGTLSSYEQYF. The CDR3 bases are TGCGCCAGCAGCCAAGGAACTCTAAGCTCCTACGAGCAGTACTTC.

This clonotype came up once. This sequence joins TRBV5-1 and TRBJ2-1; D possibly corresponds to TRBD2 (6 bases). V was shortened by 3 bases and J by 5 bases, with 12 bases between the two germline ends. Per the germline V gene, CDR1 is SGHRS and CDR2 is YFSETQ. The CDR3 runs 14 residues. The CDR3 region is CASSWGLLDNEQFF. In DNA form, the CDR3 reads TGCGCCAGCAGCTGGGGACTTCTCGACAATGAGCAGTTCTTC.

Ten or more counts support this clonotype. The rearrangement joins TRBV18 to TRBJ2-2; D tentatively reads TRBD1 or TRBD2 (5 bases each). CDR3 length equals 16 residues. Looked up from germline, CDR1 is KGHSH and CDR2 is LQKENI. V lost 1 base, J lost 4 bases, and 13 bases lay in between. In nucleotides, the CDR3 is TGTGCCAGCTCACCACTTGACGGGGCCACCACCGGGGAGCTGTTTTTT. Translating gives CASSPLDGATTGELFF.